This TCR beta chain was sequenced in a study of blood T cell repertoires in COVID-19. Study background: From the United States, Italy and Spain came samples of acute and convalescent COVID-19.

Per the study methods: Estimates of nucleated cell counts were drawn from the amplification of reference gene primers. Here immunoSEQ multiplex PCR was the method, and the copy in TCRdb shows in-frame clones only, minus some. V and J calls and clone size are those listed in that table; D and trimming were worked out from the DNA. Of some 520,000 clones listed, 89% are singletons. Sequencing was done on a sample of peripheral blood. This TCR came from a man between 18 and 35 years old with COVID-19, enrolled during active disease.

The CDR3 sequence is CASSRGGGNTIYF. DNA for the CDR3: TGTGCCAGCAGTCGGGGTGGTGGAAACACCATATATTTT. The chain uses TRBV6-5 and TRBJ1-3, with unresolved D. Germline CDR1 and CDR2: MNHEY and SVGAGI. CDR3 length: 13 residues. Trimming took 5 bases from V and 3 from J, leaving 8 bases between them.